The present entry profiles one TCR beta chain with its context. Using its own MiXCR run on the 5' RACE reads, TCRdb lists one record per CDR3 protein. This sample has 62,000 or so distinct CDR3 sequences, with approximately 9.2% found just once. The sample comes from a study of early T cells in non-severe SARS-CoV-2 infection. CDR3 length: 14 amino acids. The germline V and J ends were trimmed by 5 bases and 4 bases, with 12 bases remaining between them. The germline V gene encodes CDR1 KGHSH and CDR2 LQKENI. This TCR was sampled from an adult who was a healthcare worker with PCR-confirmed SARS-CoV-2 infection or an uninfected control (not recorded which). Source: whole blood, taken at baseline. This chain joins TRBV18 and TRBJ1-5; unclear D gene. The CDR3 nucleotides read TGTGCCAGCTCAACAGACTCTGCAAATCAGCCCCAGCATTTT. Amino acids: CASSTDSANQPQHF. The full variable domain, its missing parts supplied by reference TRBV18 and TRBJ1-5, is NAGVMQNPRHLVRRRGQEARLRCSPMKGHSHVYWYRQLPEEGLKFMVYLQKENIIDESGMPKERFSAEFPKEGPSILRIQQVVRGDSAAYFCASSTDSANQPQHFGDGTRLSIL.